Listed below are T cell receptor beta chains from one sample, sequenced in a study of cytomegalovirus exposure and HLA in healthy donors. The data were produced by immunoSEQ multiplex PCR, yet TCRdb's version contains in-frame clones alone and is incomplete. Of 97,000 or so clones in the sample, around 90% were seen once. Sequences were obtained from PBMCs. Receptor source: a woman in her 30s in good health and CMV-seronegative. Both conserved end residues are part of each CDR3. A D gene is named only where the DNA matches it firmly. Part of the rows lack a size; the others show once, few, many or a class for expanded clones.

J	D	size	V	DNA	CDR3
TRBJ2-1	TRBD2	.	TRBV15	TGTGCCACCAGGGGAAGCGGGAGTAATGAGCAGTTCTTC	CATRGSGSNEQFF
TRBJ1-2	TRBD1	.	TRBV29-1	TGCAGCGTCGCCCCCCCGGGACAGCCGGGCTATGGCTACACCTTC	CSVAPPGQPGYGYTF
TRBJ1-3	.	.	TRBV10-3	TGTGCCATCAGTGCAGGGACTGGAAACACCATATATTTT	CAISAGTGNTIYF
TRBJ2-7	.	.	TRBV19	TGTGCCAGTAGTATACAAACAGGTTCCTACGAGCAGTACTTC	CASSIQTGSYEQYF
TRBJ2-7	.	.	TRBV29-1	TGCAGCGTTTACAGGGCCCCATACGAGCAGTACTTC	CSVYRAPYEQYF
TRBJ2-1	.	.	TRBV5-1	TGCGCCAGCAGCTTGGAAGGCGGGAACTACAATGAGCAGTTCTTC	CASSLEGGNYNEQFF
TRBJ2-3	TRBD1	.	TRBV11-2	TGTGCCAGCAGCCCAGCGGCAGGGGGATGGACAGATACGCAGTATTTT	CASSPAAGGWTDTQYF
TRBJ1-1	.	few	TRBV7-9	TGTGCCAGCAGCTTAGACAGGGACACTGAAGCTTTCTTT	CASSLDRDTEAFF
TRBJ1-5	.	.	TRBV28	TGTGCCACCACGGGGGATGATCAGCCCCAGCATTTT	CATTGDDQPQHF
TRBJ1-5	.	.	TRBV2	TGTGCCAGCAGGGGACAAGGGGGCAATCAGCCCCAGCATTTT	CASRGQGGNQPQHF
TRBJ2-5	.	.	TRBV14	TGTGCCAGCAGCCAAGGGGGGCGCGGGACCCAGTACTTC	CASSQGGRGTQYF
TRBJ2-3	TRBD1	once	TRBV6-1	TGTGCCAGCAGTGGACGGGACAGCCCCACAGATACGCAGTATTTT	CASSGRDSPTDTQYF
TRBJ1-4	.	.	TRBV5-1	TGCGCCAGCAGCTCACAGGGTCTAGGTGAAAAACTGTTTTTT	CASSSQGLGEKLFF
TRBJ2-7	TRBD2	.	TRBV7-9	TGTGCCAGCAGCCCAATAGTTACTAGCGGGACGTACGAGCAGTACTTC	CASSPIVTSGTYEQYF
TRBJ2-3	TRBD1	.	TRBV18	TGTGCCAGCTCACCCTTTGGACAGGGGTCTTTCACAGATACGCAGTATTTT	CASSPFGQGSFTDTQYF
TRBJ1-1	.	.	TRBV4-2	TGTGCCAGCAGCCAGACAGGAAGTGAAACTGAAGCTTTCTTT	CASSQTGSETEAFF
TRBJ1-4	TRBD1	.	TRBV10-3	TGTGCCATCAGTGACCCCGGGACAGGGGCTGAAAAACTGTTTTTT	CAISDPGTGAEKLFF
TRBJ2-7	TRBD1	.	TRBV5-8	TGTGCCAGCAGCCCTCTCACCGGGACAGGGACCTACGAGCAGTACTTC	CASSPLTGTGTYEQYF
TRBJ1-2	.	.	TRBV2	TGTGCCAGCAGTGGTGAGGGCGGCTATGGCTACACCTTC	CASSGEGGYGYTF
TRBJ2-7	.	.	TRBV7-2	TGTGCCAGCAGCTTCGGGGGGCCCGCCTACGAGCAGTACTTC	CASSFGGPAYEQYF
TRBJ2-3	.	.	TRBV27	TGTGCCAGCAGCCGCCCCGGGAGCACAGATACGCAGTATTTT	CASSRPGSTDTQYF
TRBJ2-7	.	.	TRBV27	TGTGCCAGCAGACCCGGGGACACCTACGAGCAGTACTTC	CASRPGDTYEQYF
TRBJ2-3	.	.	TRBV18	TGTGCCAGCTCACCAGCTAGCCTAGATACGCAGTATTTT	CASSPASLDTQYF
TRBJ1-5	.	.	TRBV6-5	TGTGCCAGCAGTGAGGGGGGGGGCAATCAGCCCCAGCATTTT	CASSEGGGNQPQHF
TRBJ1-2	.	.	TRBV28	TGTGCCAGCAACAGCGGGGGGATTAGTAGCTACACCTTC	CASNSGGISSYTF
TRBJ1-1	.	.	TRBV4-2	TGTGCCAGCAGCCAAGCGGCAGCGGGGGACACTGAAGCTTTCTTT	CASSQAAAGDTEAFF
TRBJ2-5	.	.	TRBV9	TGTGCCAGCAGCCGGACGGGGTACCAAGAGACCCAGTACTTC	CASSRTGYQETQYF
TRBJ2-7	.	.	TRBV19	TGTGCCAGTAGTACTTACAGTAGCTCCTACGAGCAGTACTTC	CASSTYSSSYEQYF
TRBJ2-7	TRBD1	.	TRBV29-1	TGCAGCGTTGTAGGACAGGTCACCTACGAGCAGTACTTC	CSVVGQVTYEQYF
TRBJ1-2	TRBD1	.	TRBV27	TGTGCCAGCAGTAACAGGGGGATCTATGGCTACACCTTC	CASSNRGIYGYTF
TRBJ2-5	.	.	TRBV27	TGTGCCAGCAGTTTTGTGGGGGCCCAAGAGACCCAGTACTTC	CASSFVGAQETQYF
TRBJ1-2	.	.	TRBV6-1	TGTGCCAGTAAATCCGGAGGGACGGGCTATGGCTACACCTTC	CASKSGGTGYGYTF
TRBJ2-7	TRBD1	.	TRBV15	TGTGCCACCAGCAGAAATAGGGACAGCTCCTACGAGCAGTACTTC	CATSRNRDSSYEQYF
TRBJ2-7	.	.	TRBV7-9	TGTGCCAGCAGCTCCCGGGGCTACGAGCAGTACTTC	CASSSRGYEQYF
TRBJ2-7	TRBD2	.	TRBV2	TGTGCCAGCGAAGTAGCGGGAATCAACGAGCAGTACTTC	CASEVAGINEQYF
TRBJ1-3	.	.	TRBV5-1	TGCGCCAGCAGCTTGGTAGGACATCGGTACGGAAACACCATATATTTT	CASSLVGHRYGNTIYF
TRBJ2-7	.	.	TRBV6-6	TGTGCCAGCAGTTACCGCGGGACCTCCTACGAGCAGTACTTC	CASSYRGTSYEQYF
TRBJ2-3	TRBD2	.	TRBV28	TGTGCCAGCAGTTCACTAGCGGGAATGGCGAATACGCAGTATTTT	CASSSLAGMANTQYF
TRBJ2-7	TRBD2	.	TRBV4-2	TGTGCCAGCAGCCACCTCTCGCTAGCGGGAGGCTACGAGCAGTACTTC	CASSHLSLAGGYEQYF
TRBJ2-7	.	.	TRBV27	TGTGCCAGCAGTTTCTTGGGGAGCTCCTACGAGCAGTACTTC	CASSFLGSSYEQYF
TRBJ2-2	TRBD1	.	TRBV7-2	TGTGCCAGCACCCTACGTGGGACAGCCTGGGAGCTGTTTTTT	CASTLRGTAWELFF
TRBJ2-3	.	.	TRBV10-3	TGTGCCATCAGTGAGTCGAGCGATACGCAGTATTTT	CAISESSDTQYF
TRBJ1-5	.	.	TRBV10-3	TGTGCCATCAGTGAGTTCCCGCGGGCTGATGATGGAAATAAGCCCCAGCATTTT	CAISEFPRADDGNKPQHF
TRBJ2-7	.	.	TRBV27	TGTGCCAGCAGTCCCCTCCCCAGCACAGGCGAGCAGTACTTC	CASSPLPSTGEQYF
TRBJ2-2	.	once	TRBV6-1	TGTGCCAGCAGTGCCCCCTACACCGGGGAGCTGTTTTTT	CASSAPYTGELFF
TRBJ1-1	.	.	TRBV10-3	TGTGCCATCAGCCCCCAGGGAACTGGCTCTGAAGCTTTCTTT	CAISPQGTGSEAFF
TRBJ2-5	TRBD2	.	TRBV27	TGTGCCAGCAGTTCAGCCGGGACTAGCGAAGAGACCCAGTACTTC	CASSSAGTSEETQYF
TRBJ1-3	TRBD1	.	TRBV18	TGTGCCAGCGCAAGACAGGGGGCAGACACCATATATTTT	CASARQGADTIYF
TRBJ2-3	TRBD2	.	TRBV9	TGTGCCAGCAGCGTGACTAGCGGGAGGGCCGGAGATACGCAGTATTTT	CASSVTSGRAGDTQYF
TRBJ2-1	.	.	TRBV11-3	TGTGCCAGCAGTTTACAAGATACGGATGAGCAGTTCTTC	CASSLQDTDEQFF